A single sample gave rise to the 10 T cell receptor beta chains below, sequenced in a study of CD8+CD57+ T cells in acquired aplastic anemia. CDR3 and TCR beta VDJ profiling relied on genomic DNA as the template. TCRdb used MiXCR to reprocess the reads, holding one entry per CDR3 protein. The data contain about 180,000 distinct CDR3 sequences, approximately 49% of them singletons. Sequencing was performed on sorted CD4+, CD8+, or CD8+CD57+ T cells (not recorded which) from PBMCs. The receptors derive from a human donor in good health.

This clonotype occurred many times. The chain is built from TRBV6-1 and TRBJ2-1; D perhaps matches TRBD1 (5 bases). Trimming cost V 0 bases and J 3 bases, with 9 bases left between them. The CDR3 extends over 15 amino acids. The germline V gene has CDR1 MNHNS and CDR2 SASEGT. CDR3 in DNA: TGTGCCAGCAGTGAAGCGGTAAGGGGCTACAATGAGCAGTTCTTC. Its protein is CASSEAVRGYNEQFF.

In its sample, this clonotype was seen many times. The rearrangement joins TRBV15 to TRBJ2-3; D may correspond to TRBD1 or TRBD2 (5 bases each). The V and J ends lost 3 bases and 4 bases respectively, with 14 bases between them. CDR1 is LNHNV, CDR2 YYDKDF, per germline (reference sequence). The CDR3 runs 15 residues. The CDR3 DNA sequence: TGTGCCACCAGCAGCTCGCCTAGGGACGCAGATACGCAGTATTTT. It codes for CATSSSPRDADTQYF.

This clonotype was recorded once. A read error is likely, as this CDR3 ends without the conserved phenylalanine or tryptophan. The chain uses TRBV29-1 and TRBJ2-6; the D gene could be TRBD1 or TRBD2 (5 bases each). Trimming removed 3 bases at V and 0 bases at J, with 15 bases between. The CDR3 sequence is 17 residues long. Germline V CDR1 and CDR2: SQVTM, ANQGSEA. The CDR3 DNA sequence: TGCAGCGTTGATGAGGGTCAGGGTCTCTCTGGGGCCAACGTCCTGACTAGA. It codes for CSVDEGQGLSGANVLTR.

The CDR3 loop reads CSVVGGAGELFF. CDR3 in DNA: TGCAGCGTTGTGGGAGGGGCCGGGGAGCTGTTTTTT. This chain connects TRBV29-1 to TRBJ2-2; 7 nucleotides line up with TRBD2. The CDR3 contains 12 residues. Per germline, CDR1 SQVTM and CDR2 ANQGSEA. With 4 bases clipped from V and 6 bases from J, the junction kept 2 bases outside the gene matches.

The sample holds many counts of this clonotype. J is TRBJ2-1 and V is TRBV7-9; D unclear. V lost 1 base and J 4 bases, leaving 8 bases between the germline ends. This CDR3 region has 14 residues. Per the germline V gene, CDR1 is SEHNR and CDR2 is FQNEAQ (reference sequence). The CDR3 loop is CASSLGGRYNEQFF. CDR3 nucleotide sequence: TGTGCCAGCAGCTTAGGGGGAAGATACAATGAGCAGTTCTTC. The complete variable domain, with remaining parts taken from reference TRBV7-9 and TRBJ2-1, reads DTGVSQNPRHKITKRGQNVTFRCDPISEHNRLYWYRQTLGQGPEFLTYFQNEAQLEKSRLLSDRFSAERPKGSFSTLEIQRTEQGDSAMYLCASSLGGRYNEQFFGPGTRLTVL.

V usage is TRBV11-2 and J usage is TRBJ1-5; a weak D match, TRBD1 (5 bases). V gave up 6 bases and J gave up 0 bases, with 15 bases separating them. Germline CDR1 SGHAT, CDR2 FQNNGV. The CDR3 contains 16 residues. The CDR3 spells CASSFRTTYSNQPQHF. Written as DNA, the CDR3 is TGTGCCAGCAGTTTCCGGACAACATATAGCAATCAGCCCCAGCATTTT.

This clonotype was counted many times. The gene calls are TRBV7-9 and TRBJ1-2, with 7 positions matching TRBD1. Trimming removed 4 bases from V and 3 bases from J; junction bases left unmatched: 11. The CDR3 consists of 16 residues. Germline-derived CDR1 and CDR2 are SEHNR and FQNEAQ (reference sequence). DNA for the CDR3: TGTGCCAGCAGCTATCAATCAGGGGGGAATGACTATGGCTACACCTTC. It translates to CASSYQSGGNDYGYTF.

This clonotype has more than one count but fewer than ten. The V gene is TRBV3-1, the J gene TRBJ2-7; no firm D call. The CDR3 has 14 amino acids. The germline CDR1 and CDR2 sequences are LGHDT and YNNKEL (reference sequence). The V end was cut by 4 bases, the J end by 0 bases, with 10 bases between. The CDR3 nucleotides are TGTGCCAGCAGCCGATCCCTAAACTCCTACGAGCAGTACTTC. This gives the protein CASSRSLNSYEQYF.

This chain links TRBV5-1 with TRBJ1-1, with D unclear. Germline V gene data show CDR1 as SGHRS and CDR2 as YFSETQ. Trimming removed 5 bases from V and 2 bases from J, with 13 bases in between. The CDR3 has 14 amino acids. The CDR3 region is CASRPNTVNTEAFF. For the CDR3, the DNA is TGCGCCAGCAGACCAAATACGGTAAACACTGAAGCTTTCTTT.

This clonotype was detected only a few times. The genes are TRBV20-1 and TRBJ2-5; 7 bases are shared with TRBD1. The CDR3 extends over 12 amino acids. Germline assignment: CDR1 DFQATT and CDR2 SNEGSKA (reference sequence). CDR3 loop: CSADRVQETQYF. The CDR3 nucleotides are TGCAGCGCCGACAGGGTCCAAGAGACCCAGTACTTC.